These T cell receptor beta chains were read from a single sample in a study of cytomegalovirus exposure and HLA in healthy donors. Here immunoSEQ multiplex PCR was the method, and the copy in TCRdb shows in-frame clones only, minus some. The data show about 210,000 clones, around 75% seen once. The specimen was PBMCs. These receptors were collected from a male donor in good health and CMV-seropositive. CDR3s include the opening cysteine and the closing phenylalanine or tryptophan. Each record gives: CDR3 protein, CDR3 DNA, V gene, clone size, J gene, D gene. D genes are given only for firm matches. Expanded clones are given a class, and other clones once, few, many or no size at all.

CASSGGQFEAFF	TGTGCCAGCAGCGGCGGACAGTTTGAAGCTTTCTTT	TRBV6-5	-	TRBJ1-1	-
CASSWRRGSGDNEQFF	TGCGCCAGCAGCTGGAGGAGGGGCTCGGGGGACAATGAGCAGTTCTTC	TRBV5-1	-	TRBJ2-1	-
CASSPRPGLDGDTIYF	TGTGCCAGCTCCCCCCGCCCAGGGCTGGATGGAGACACCATATATTTT	TRBV18	-	TRBJ1-3	-
CASSPEETSGRFILYEQYF	TGCGCCAGCAGCCCGGAGGAAACTAGCGGGAGATTTATCCTCTACGAGCAGTACTTC	TRBV5-1	-	TRBJ2-7	TRBD2
CASSSGGGLAGFTQYF	TGTGCCAGCAGCTCCGGAGGGGGACTAGCGGGTTTTACGCAGTATTTT	TRBV5-6	-	TRBJ2-3	TRBD2
CASSYSTHTDTQYF	TGTGCCAGCAGTTACTCGACACACACAGATACGCAGTATTTT	TRBV6-5	few	TRBJ2-3	-
CASSLAGGPTGELFF	TGTGCCAGCAGTTTAGCGGGAGGACCCACCGGGGAGCTGTTTTTT	TRBV28	-	TRBJ2-2	TRBD2
CASSPPGRDYGYTF	TGTGCCAGCAGCCCCCCCGGGCGGGACTATGGCTACACCTTC	TRBV5-4	-	TRBJ1-2	-
CASSTISPGNEQFF	TGTGCCAGTAGTACGATCTCTCCAGGGAATGAGCAGTTCTTC	TRBV19	-	TRBJ2-1	-
CASSPSSVIDTQYF	TGTGCCAGCAGCCCGAGTTCGGTTATCGATACGCAGTATTTT	TRBV5-4	-	TRBJ2-3	-
CASSYGTGTGQETQYF	TGTGCCAGCAGTTACGGGACAGGGACGGGACAAGAGACCCAGTACTTC	TRBV6-5	-	TRBJ2-5	TRBD1
CSASGEETQYF	TGCAGTGCATCAGGGGAAGAGACCCAGTACTTC	TRBV20-1	few	TRBJ2-5	-
CASSYTGGDYEQYF	TGTGCCAGCAGTTACACAGGGGGCGACTACGAGCAGTACTTC	TRBV5-6	-	TRBJ2-7	TRBD1
CASTKGGGRALSYEQYF	TGTGCCAGCACTAAAGGAGGGGGGAGGGCCCTCTCCTACGAGCAGTACTTC	TRBV27	-	TRBJ2-7	-
CACSPPGGPNYGYTF	TGTGCCTGTTCGCCCCCAGGGGGCCCAAACTATGGCTACACCTTC	TRBV30	-	TRBJ1-2	TRBD1
CAWSKWGVGELFF	TGTGCCTGGTCTAAATGGGGGGTCGGGGAGCTGTTTTTT	TRBV30	once	TRBJ2-2	-
CATSGEETQYF	TGTGCCACCTCCGGGGAGGAGACCCAGTACTTC	TRBV7-2	-	TRBJ2-5	-
CASSVEGDYEQYF	TGTGCCAGCAGCGTAGAAGGGGACTACGAGCAGTACTTC	TRBV9	-	TRBJ2-7	-
CASNPSGGQETQYF	TGTGCCAGCAACCCATCGGGGGGGCAAGAGACCCAGTACTTC	TRBV7-9	few	TRBJ2-5	TRBD2
CASSIGSVYEQYF	TGTGCCAGTAGTATAGGTTCTGTGTACGAGCAGTACTTC	TRBV19	-	TRBJ2-7	-
CASSLVTGGGETQYF	TGTGCCAGCAGCTTAGTTACTGGCGGGGGAGAGACCCAGTACTTC	TRBV7-8	-	TRBJ2-5	TRBD2
CASSAGQGGSEQYF	TGTGCCAGCAGCGCGGGACAGGGGGGGTCCGAGCAGTACTTC	TRBV9	-	TRBJ2-7	TRBD1
CASSRGGGGAPETQYF	TGTGCCAGCAGCCGAGGTGGCGGGGGGGCCCCGGAGACCCAGTACTTC	TRBV7-8	-	TRBJ2-5	TRBD2
CASSTGTGVVGETQYF	TGTGCCAGCAGCACAGGGACAGGGGTAGTGGGGGAGACCCAGTACTTC	TRBV7-9	-	TRBJ2-5	TRBD1
CASSLAPGTGANVLTF	TGCGCCAGCAGCTTAGCCCCAGGGACTGGGGCCAACGTCCTGACTTTC	TRBV5-1	-	TRBJ2-6	-
CASREGVNYGYTF	TGCGCCAGCAGAGAGGGAGTTAACTATGGCTACACCTTC	TRBV5-1	-	TRBJ1-2	-
CASSVEGGRFYNEQFF	TGTGCCAGCAGCGTAGAAGGCGGGAGGTTCTACAATGAGCAGTTCTTC	TRBV9	-	TRBJ2-1	TRBD2
CASSTAGAAEKLFF	TGTGCCAGCAGTACTGCGGGGGCGGCTGAAAAACTGTTTTTT	TRBV6-6	-	TRBJ1-4	-
CASSEFDNVGSTQYF	TGTGCCAGCAGTGAATTCGATAACGTGGGCAGTACGCAGTATTTT	TRBV6-1	-	TRBJ2-3	-
CASTSSGSSGTDTQYF	TGTGCCAGCACCTCTAGCGGGAGTTCAGGAACAGATACGCAGTATTTT	TRBV7-2	-	TRBJ2-3	TRBD2
CASSRLAATDTQYF	TGTGCCAGTAGCCGACTAGCGGCCACAGATACGCAGTATTTT	TRBV19	-	TRBJ2-3	TRBD2
CSVEGRGTLDTGELFF	TGCAGCGTTGAGGGCAGGGGGACTTTAGATACCGGGGAGCTGTTTTTT	TRBV29-1	-	TRBJ2-2	-
CASSTWDRAYTEAFF	TGTGCCAGCAGCACCTGGGACAGGGCATACACTGAAGCTTTCTTT	TRBV7-9	-	TRBJ1-1	TRBD1
CAISESVSSTDTQYF	TGTGCCATCAGTGAGTCGGTGTCTAGTACAGATACGCAGTATTTT	TRBV10-3	-	TRBJ2-3	-
CASSRRTTDTQYF	TGTGCCAGCAGCCGGAGGACCACAGATACGCAGTATTTT	TRBV7-2	few	TRBJ2-3	-
CASSSYGGEETQYF	TGTGCCAGCAGCTCTTACGGGGGGGAAGAGACCCAGTACTTC	TRBV13	-	TRBJ2-5	TRBD2
CAISEGVAAQETQYF	TGTGCCATCAGTGAAGGTGTAGCGGCCCAAGAGACCCAGTACTTC	TRBV10-3	-	TRBJ2-5	-
CASSRKPGAYEQYF	TGTGCCAGCAGCCGGAAACCGGGAGCCTACGAGCAGTACTTC	TRBV5-8	-	TRBJ2-7	-
CASSAQGTDRGYTF	TGTGCCAGCAGTGCGCAGGGAACTGATCGTGGCTACACCTTC	TRBV6-4	-	TRBJ1-2	-
CATSIGTTTSEAFF	TGTGCCACCAGCATAGGGACAACTACTTCTGAAGCTTTCTTT	TRBV15	-	TRBJ1-1	-
CASSYSMWDSQPQHF	TGTGCCAGCAGTTACTCGATGTGGGACAGTCAGCCCCAGCATTTT	TRBV6-5	once	TRBJ1-5	TRBD1
CATSRVGTGDSPLHF	TGTGCCACCAGCAGAGTCGGGACAGGGGACTCACCCCTCCACTTT	TRBV15	-	TRBJ1-6	TRBD1
CASSLRTTGSTDTQYF	TGTGCCAGCAGCTTAAGGACCACAGGTAGCACAGATACGCAGTATTTT	TRBV7-3	-	TRBJ2-3	-
CASSVQAGERDTQYF	TGTGCCAGCAGCGTACAGGCAGGGGAAAGAGATACGCAGTATTTT	TRBV9	-	TRBJ2-3	-
CASSLRQGRSNEQFF	TGTGCCAGCAGCCTACGACAGGGTCGTAGCAATGAGCAGTTCTTC	TRBV5-4	-	TRBJ2-1	TRBD1
CASRHSSGVSTDTQYF	TGTGCCAGCAGACATTCTAGCGGGGTGAGCACAGATACGCAGTATTTT	TRBV7-2	-	TRBJ2-3	TRBD2
CASRSPGLEYEQYF	TGTGCCAGTCGATCTCCGGGACTAGAATACGAGCAGTACTTC	TRBV5-4	-	TRBJ2-7	TRBD2
CASSWGLAGEGRVQDTQYF	TGTGCCAGCAGTTGGGGACTAGCGGGAGAGGGTCGGGTTCAAGATACGCAGTATTTT	TRBV28	-	TRBJ2-3	TRBD2
CASSMTPQSTDTQYF	TGTGCCAGTAGTATGACTCCCCAGAGCACAGATACGCAGTATTTT	TRBV19	-	TRBJ2-3	-
CASSLRTSGTREEQYF	TGTGCCAGCAGCCTAAGGACTAGCGGGACGAGAGAGGAGCAGTACTTC	TRBV7-9	-	TRBJ2-7	TRBD2